The 27 T cell receptor beta chains below come from one sample, sequenced in a study of T cells after yellow fever vaccination. In TCRdb, the 5' RACE reads were re-called with MiXCR into one record per CDR3 protein. The sample includes approximately 120,000 distinct CDR3 sequences, 7.4% of them seen just once. The starting material was CD4+ T cells sorted from PBMCs, obtained less than 11 days after the first yellow fever vaccination. These receptors came from a young man who received the YFV17D yellow fever vaccine.

Ten or more counts support this clonotype. V gene TRBV5-4 combines with J gene TRBJ2-3, with D tentatively TRBD2 (7 bases). The CDR3 is made up of 18 amino acids. Germline lookup yields CDR1 SGHNT and CDR2 YYREEE (reference sequence). Trimming cost V 7 bases and J 2 bases, with 26 bases left between them. CDR3 residues: CASPDSPGGGLPTDTQYF. CDR3 sequence (DNA): TGTGCCAGCCCCGATTCCCCGGGGGGCGGTCTACCCACAGATACGCAGTATTTT.

This clonotype has at least ten counts. The chain links TRBV2 to TRBJ2-5; no firm D call. Germline CDR1 is SNHLY and CDR2 is FYNNEI. This CDR3 comprises 12 residues. V lost 6 bases and J lost 0, with 5 bases in between. The CDR3 loop reads CASRQYQETQYF. The CDR3, as DNA: TGTGCCAGCAGACAGTACCAAGAGACCCAGTACTTC.

This clonotype came up many times. The rearrangement joins TRBV12-3 or TRBV12-4 to TRBJ2-2; 8 bases fit TRBD2. The CDR3 consists of 15 residues. V shed 6 bases and J 6 bases; nucleotides not matched to a gene: 9. CDR3: CASSRKRGPAGELFF. The CDR3 DNA sequence: TGTGCCAGCAGCCGTAAGCGGGGGCCTGCCGGGGAGCTGTTTTTT.

This clonotype was picked up many times. CDR3 sequence (DNA): TGTGCCAGCACGCTATCGGGGGCAGGGGATGGCTACACCTTC. Translating it yields CASTLSGAGDGYTF. The J gene is TRBJ1-2, the V gene TRBV3-1; D is possibly TRBD1 (6 bases). Germline CDR1 reads LGHDT; CDR2 reads YNNKEL (reference sequence). The CDR3 is made up of 14 amino acids. The V and J ends lost 7 bases and 6 bases respectively, with 18 bases between them.

This clonotype occurred many times. J is TRBJ2-7 and V is TRBV10-3; TRBD2 matches 7 bases. CDR1 is ENHRY, CDR2 SYGVKD, per germline. Losses at the gene ends were 4 bases for V and 1 base for J; bases not matched to a gene: 7. The CDR3 runs 15 residues. The DNA of the CDR3 is TGTGCCATCAGTGCGAGCTGGCGGGAGTCCTACGAGCAGTACTTC. As protein: CAISASWRESYEQYF.

This clonotype appeared once. This clone may be a read error of a much larger clone one base away. V and J are TRBV12-3 or TRBV12-4 and TRBJ2-5; D possibly matches TRBD1 or TRBD2 (5 bases each). V lost 5 bases and J lost 5, with 21 bases in between. This CDR3 comprises 16 residues. The DNA for the CDR3 is TGTGCCAGCAGTCAATCCTCGTACGGGGCCCGGGAGACCCAGTACTTC. It yields the protein CASSQSSYGARETQYF.

This clonotype has a handful of counts. The chain couples TRBV11-2 to TRBJ2-6; 7 bases match TRBD1. The CDR3 is 19 amino acids. CDR1 and CDR2 from the germline V gene are SGHAT and FQNNGV. With V trimmed by 5 bases and J by 3 bases, 16 bases remained unmatched. The CDR3 is CASSDKPRDSTVGANVLTF. The CDR3 DNA sequence: TGTGCCAGCAGCGACAAGCCACGGGACAGCACGGTTGGGGCCAACGTCCTGACTTTC.

The chain has TRBV5-1 and TRBJ1-1, with D unclear. Trimming left V 0 bases short and J 1 base short, with 7 bases between. CDR1 and CDR2 from the germline V gene are SGHRS and YFSETQ. The CDR3 consists of 14 residues. CDR3 sequence reads: CASSLDRQNTEAFF. The CDR3 bases are TGCGCCAGCAGCTTGGATCGCCAGAACACTGAAGCTTTCTTT. Together with reference TRBV5-1 and TRBJ1-1, the CDR3 gives the full variable domain: KAGVTQTPRYLIKTRGQQVTLSCSPISGHRSVSWYQQTPGQGLQFLFEYFSETQRNKGNFPGRFSGRQFSNSRSEMNVSTLELGDSALYLCASSLDRQNTEAFFGQGTRLTVV.

This clonotype was detected many times. V usage is TRBV4-2 and J usage is TRBJ1-2, with D tentatively TRBD1 (5 bases). There are 14 residues in the CDR3. CDR1 LGHNA and CDR2 YNFKEQ come from the germline V gene. V dropped 4 bases and J dropped 7 bases, with 16 bases sitting between them. The CDR3 DNA reads as TGTGCCAGCAGCCTAGCCAATTCGGGGGGTGGCTACACCTTC. This sequence encodes CASSLANSGGGYTF.

The genes are TRBV5-6 and TRBJ2-3; D unclear. V lost 0 bases, J lost 2 bases, and 7 bases lay in between. The CDR3 contains 14 residues. The V gene's germline CDR1 is SGHDT and CDR2 YYEEEE. DNA of the CDR3: TGTGCCAGCAGCTTGGACCCGTTCACAGATACGCAGTATTTT. This codes for CASSLDPFTDTQYF.

This clonotype was observed many times. This chain uses TRBV5-6 with TRBJ2-7; D is uncertain. Germline CDR1 reads SGHDT; CDR2 reads YYEEEE. V gave up 4 bases and J gave up 2 bases, with 4 bases separating them. The CDR3 length is 11 residues. CDR3 sequence reads: CASSRAYEQYF. The CDR3 DNA reads as TGTGCCAGCAGCCGGGCCTACGAGCAGTACTTC.

In its sample, this clonotype was seen many times. The chain is built from TRBV19 and TRBJ1-5, with a tentative D call TRBD1 (5 bases). The V and J ends lost 6 bases and 1 base respectively, with 7 bases between them. Germline values: CDR1 LNHDA, CDR2 SQIVND (reference sequence). This CDR3 comprises 13 residues. Here the CDR3 DNA reads TGTGCCAGTAGGGGGGGGAGCAATCAGCCCCAGCATTTT. It is translated as CASRGGSNQPQHF. Full variable domain (outside the CDR3, taken from reference TRBV19 and TRBJ1-5): DGGITQSPKYLFRKEGQNVTLSCEQNLNHDAMYWYRQDPGQGLRLIYYSQIVNDFQKGDIAEGYSVSREKKESFPLTVTSAQKNPTAFYLCASRGGSNQPQHFGDGTRLSIL.

At least ten counts were recorded for this clonotype. The rearrangement joins TRBV28 to TRBJ2-7; the match to TRBD1 covers 12 bases. Trimming took 7 bases from V and 7 from J; bases not matched to a gene: 17. The length of the CDR3 is 17 residues. Germline lookup yields CDR1 MDHEN and CDR2 SYDVKM. The CDR3 protein is CASTSGGTGGLFGEQYV. The CDR3 region has the DNA TGTGCCAGCACCTCTGGAGGGACAGGGGGCCTCTTTGGGGAGCAGTACGTC.

This clonotype has ten or more counts. The chain couples TRBV6-5 to TRBJ2-2; D gene ambiguous. Trimming cost V 2 bases and J 4 bases, with 8 bases left between them. CDR1 MNHEY and CDR2 SVGAGI come from the germline V gene. The CDR3 totals 14 residues. CDR3 residues: CASSYLSSTGELFF. DNA for the CDR3: TGTGCCAGCAGTTACCTTAGTTCCACCGGGGAGCTGTTTTTT.

This clonotype was counted ten times or more. The CDR3 protein is CASSFEGGFQPQHF. The CDR3 region has the DNA TGTGCCAGCAGTTTTGAGGGGGGGTTCCAGCCCCAGCATTTT. V and J are TRBV6-2 or TRBV6-3 and TRBJ1-5; a possible D gene is TRBD1 (6 bases). The germline V and J ends were trimmed by 4 bases and 7 bases, with 14 bases remaining between them. There are 14 residues in the CDR3. In germline, CDR1 is MNHEY, CDR2 SVGEGT.

This clonotype has just a few counts. The rearrangement links TRBV3-1 to TRBJ1-5, with TRBD1 identical over 11 bases. This CDR3 has 15 residues. V lost 7 bases and J lost 4; bases outside the gene matches: 6. Germline V gene lookup returns CDR1 LGHDT and CDR2 YNNKEL (reference sequence). Here the CDR3 DNA reads TGTGCCAGCACCCTTGGACAGGGGGCGAATCAGCCCCAGCATTTT. This codes for CASTLGQGANQPQHF.

This clonotype was counted many times. The rearrangement links TRBV5-1 to TRBJ2-2, with 7 bases matching TRBD2. This CDR3 contains 13 residues. Germline V gene sequence: CDR1 SGHRS, CDR2 YFSETQ. V was clipped by 3 bases and J by 9 bases; unmatched bases: 5. The CDR3 nucleotides are TGCGCCAGCAGCTGGACTAGTCTGCGGGAGCTGTTTTTT. Amino acid sequence: CASSWTSLRELFF.

With regard to this clonotype: A much larger clone lies a single base off, so this may be a read error. The chain is built from TRBV6-1 and TRBJ2-6; tentative D call: TRBD1 (5 bases). Germline V gives CDR1 MNHNS, CDR2 SASEGT. The CDR3 is made up of 15 amino acids. The chain's CDR3 is CASRTTATGANILTF. CDR3 nucleotides: TGTGCCAGCAGAACGACAGCCACTGGGGCCAACATCCTGACTTTC.

Ten or more counts support this clonotype. The chain carries TRBV20-1 and TRBJ2-7; 10 nucleotides align to TRBD1. Germline lookup yields CDR1 DFQATT and CDR2 SNEGSKA (reference sequence). Trimming at V came to 8 bases and at J to 5 bases, leaving 3 bases not matched to a gene. This CDR3 contains 11 residues. The CDR3 DNA reads as TGCAGTCCGGGACAGGGGAACGAGCAGTACTTC. Its protein is CSPGQGNEQYF.

This clonotype came up a few times. The chain carries TRBV12-3 or TRBV12-4 and TRBJ1-5, with TRBD1 as a possible D gene (5 bases). V was shortened by 5 bases and J by 4 bases, with 21 bases between the two germline ends. There are 17 residues in the CDR3. The CDR3 DNA follows: TGTGCCAGCAGTCAAAGTTGGGTCGACAGCCGGAATCAGCCCCAGCATTTT. Protein sequence: CASSQSWVDSRNQPQHF.

This clonotype was detected ten times or more. This chain links TRBV29-1 with TRBJ2-2; D not certain. Germline V gene data show CDR1 as SQVTM and CDR2 as ANQGSEA. Deletions cut 4 bases from V and 4 bases from J, with 13 bases between. The CDR3 has 14 amino acids. In DNA, the CDR3 is TGCAGCGTTGTGGAGCGCCGGAGCACCGGGGAGCTGTTTTTT. Amino acid sequence: CSVVERRSTGELFF.

This clonotype has at least ten counts. The genes are TRBV5-1 and TRBJ1-2; D unclear. The CDR3 is 13 amino acids. Trimming shortened V by 4 bases and J by 2 bases, and 9 bases separated the two germline ends. The germline gives CDR1 SGHRS, CDR2 YFSETQ. The CDR3 here is CASSPPGNYGYTF. In DNA form, the CDR3 reads TGCGCCAGCAGCCCCCCAGGCAACTATGGCTACACCTTC.

This clonotype was observed at least ten times. The rearrangement links TRBV7-2 to TRBJ2-1, with 8 bases matching TRBD1. Trimming cost V 4 bases and J 8 bases; bases outside gene matches: 4. The germline CDR1 and CDR2 sequences are SGHTA and FQGNSA. This CDR3 spans 13 amino acids. The CDR3 is CASSYYRGDEQFF. DNA for the CDR3: TGTGCCAGCAGCTACTACAGGGGGGATGAGCAGTTCTTC.

This clonotype was observed many times. The rearrangement joins TRBV24-1 to TRBJ2-2; 8 nucleotides match TRBD1. Germline CDR1 KGHDR, CDR2 SFDVKD. V trimming: 10 bases; J trimming: 3 bases; junction bases outside the gene matches: 6. CDR3 length: 14 amino acids. CDR3 sequence reads: CATMGQEDTGELFF. DNA of the CDR3: TGTGCCACAATGGGACAGGAGGACACCGGGGAGCTGTTTTTT.

This clonotype was counted a few times. This rearrangement joins TRBV5-4 to TRBJ2-3; 9 bases fit TRBD1. The CDR3 is 14 amino acids. Germline V lookup: CDR1 SGHNT, CDR2 YYREEE (reference sequence). The J segment lost 2 bases and the V segment lost 4 bases, leaving 2 bases of the junction unmatched. The CDR3 bases are TGTGCCAGCAGCGTACAGGGGGCCACAGATACGCAGTATTTT. Amino acids: CASSVQGATDTQYF.

The table lists this clonotype with many counts. For the CDR3, the DNA is TGTGCCAGCAGGCCCCAACTAGCGGGGGTAGAGACCCAGTACTTC. Translation gives CASRPQLAGVETQYF. This chain connects TRBV27 to TRBJ2-5; 11 positions match TRBD2. After removal of 6 bases from V and 4 bases from J, the junction contained 7 bases not matched to a gene. Germline V CDR1 and CDR2: MNHEY, SMNVEV (reference sequence). The CDR3 has 15 residues.

This chain connects TRBV7-9 to TRBJ2-7, with 9 bases that match TRBD2. Germline trimming cut 3 bases from V and 6 bases from J; bases unmatched to any gene: 12. CDR1 is SEHNR and CDR2 is FQNEAQ in the germline V gene (reference sequence). The CDR3 is 16 amino acids. CDR3 region: CASSFGGGGAGREQYF. The CDR3 region has the DNA TGTGCCAGCAGCTTTGGGGGCGGGGGGGCCGGACGCGAGCAGTACTTC.